Presented here are 17 T cell receptor beta chains from one specimen sequenced in a study of OX40 agonist ivuxolimab in advanced cancers. Measured with immunoSEQ multiplex PCR; TCRdb has only the in-frame clones, and not every one. The sample includes 30,000 to 40,000 clones, roughly 87% of them seen just once. Source: CD4+ or CD8+ T cells sorted from blood, taken in a trial of the OX40 agonist ivuxolimab. Receptors were obtained from an adult with an advanced solid tumor such as melanoma, head and neck, liver or kidney cancer.

The gene calls are TRBV11-3 and TRBJ1-5, with 7 bases that match TRBD1. Trimming cost V 5 bases and J 5 bases; bases outside gene matches: 9. This CDR3 is 15 amino acids long. The V gene's germline CDR1 is SGHNT and CDR2 YENEEA. The CDR3 here is CASSAPGTEDQPQHF. In DNA form, the CDR3 reads TGTGCCAGCAGCGCCCCCGGGACAGAGGATCAGCCCCAGCATTTT.

The CDR3 loop is CASSITSGSYEQYF. The CDR3 DNA is TGTGCCAGTAGTATAACTAGCGGGAGCTACGAGCAGTACTTC. The chain combines TRBV19 with TRBJ2-7; 11 positions match TRBD2. Looked up from germline, CDR1 is LNHDA and CDR2 is SQIVND (reference sequence). The CDR3 is 14 amino acids. The trim removed 2 bases at V and 3 bases at J, leaving 0 bases unmatched.

This chain joins TRBV2 and TRBJ2-2; TRBD2 matches 8 bases. Germline CDR1 and CDR2: SNHLY and FYNNEI. V was pared by 3 bases and J by 4 bases, with 4 bases of the junction left unmatched. This CDR3 is 15 amino acids long. CDR3 DNA sequence: TGTGCCAGCAGTGATCCGGGAGGGGGCACCGGGGAGCTGTTTTTT. This gives the protein CASSDPGGGTGELFF.

The genes are TRBV7-8 and TRBJ2-7; no reliable D call. This CDR3 region has 11 residues. Germline loops: CDR1 SGHVS, CDR2 FQNEAQ. V was cut by 1 base and J by 3 bases, with 1 base left in between. The CDR3 coding sequence is TGTGCCAGCAGCTTAGTCTACGAGCAGTACTTC. This sequence encodes CASSLVYEQYF.

The V gene is TRBV11-3, the J gene TRBJ2-7; TRBD2 might be the D (5 bases). V lost 2 bases to trimming and J lost 6 bases, with 14 bases between them. The length of the CDR3 is 14 residues. The germline CDR1 and CDR2 sequences are SGHNT and YENEEA. CDR3 protein: CASSLRTGCREQYF. CDR3 in DNA: TGTGCCAGCAGCTTAAGGACGGGGTGTCGCGAGCAGTACTTC.

The V and J genes are TRBV5-6 and TRBJ2-3; D is uncertain. The CDR3 contains 16 residues. CDR1 and CDR2 (germline): SGHDT, YYEEEE. The V end was cut by 3 bases, the J end by 3 bases, with 17 bases between. CDR3 in DNA: TGTGCCAGCAGCTGGGATGGGTCGCAGGCGACAGATACGCAGTATTTT. This sequence encodes CASSWDGSQATDTQYF. The variable domain in full, with the rest retrieved from reference TRBV5-6 and TRBJ2-3, is DAGVTQSPTHLIKTRGQQVTLRCSPKSGHDTVSWYQQALGQGPQFIFQYYEEEERQRGNFPDRFSGHQFPNYSSELNVNALLLGDSALYLCASSWDGSQATDTQYFGPGTRLTVL.

The genes are TRBV27 and TRBJ2-5; tentative D call: TRBD2 (6 bases). Germline-derived CDR1 and CDR2 are MNHEY and SMNVEV (reference sequence). The CDR3 runs 13 residues. V gave up 3 bases and J gave up 5 bases, with 10 bases separating them. The DNA for the CDR3 is TGTGCCAGCAGTTTCACAGGAGGGGAGACCCAGTACTTC. As protein: CASSFTGGETQYF.

This clone has just a few counts. This chain links TRBV2 with TRBJ1-5; TRBD1 might be the D (6 bases). From germline, CDR1 is SNHLY and CDR2 FYNNEI. The germline V and J ends were trimmed by 3 bases and 1 base, with 13 bases remaining between them. The CDR3 loop spans 16 amino acids. Here the CDR3 reads CASSDVPGASNQPQHF. Written as DNA, the CDR3 is TGTGCCAGCAGTGACGTCCCGGGGGCCAGCAATCAGCCCCAGCATTTT.

This sequence joins TRBV6-1 and TRBJ2-2; perhaps TRBD1 as D (6 bases). Germline CDR1 reads MNHNS; CDR2 reads SASEGT. The CDR3 covers 14 residues. V dropped 6 bases and J dropped 1 base, with 9 bases sitting between them. CDR3 amino acids: CASSAQGNTGELFF. CDR3 in DNA: TGTGCCAGCAGCGCACAGGGGAACACCGGGGAGCTGTTTTTT.

This rearrangement joins TRBV7-8 to TRBJ2-3; 9 bases are a match to TRBD2. The CDR3 is 18 residues long. The J segment lost 0 bases and the V segment lost 3 bases, leaving 10 bases of the junction unmatched. Germline lookup yields CDR1 SGHVS and CDR2 FQNEAQ. The CDR3 DNA reads TGTGCCAGCAGCTTTAGCGGTATAGCGGGGGCTAGCACAGATACGCAGTATTTT. Its translation is CASSFSGIAGASTDTQYF.

V is TRBV5-8 and J is TRBJ2-1; 7 bases match TRBD2. Trimming removed 3 bases from V and 0 bases from J; junction bases left unmatched: 9. From germline, CDR1 is SGHTS and CDR2 YDEGEE. The length of the CDR3 is 17 residues. CDR3 loop: CASSWNLAESSYNEQFF. DNA of the CDR3: TGTGCCAGCAGCTGGAACCTAGCGGAGAGCTCCTACAATGAGCAGTTCTTC. Looking up the rest from reference TRBV5-8 and TRBJ2-1 gives the full variable domain: EAGVTQSPTHLIKTRGQQATLRCSPISGHTSVYWYQQALGLGLQFLLWYDEGEERNRGNFPPRFSGRQFPNYSSELNVNALELEDSALYLCASSWNLAESSYNEQFFGPGTRLTVL.

The chain recombines TRBV27 with TRBJ2-2, with TRBD2 identical over 13 bases. V was clipped by 4 bases and J by 0 bases; unmatched bases: 8. The CDR3 has 19 amino acids. The germline V gene encodes CDR1 MNHEY and CDR2 SMNVEV (reference sequence). In nucleotides, the CDR3 is TGTGCCAGCAGTTCGTGGACTAGCGGGGGCCTTCCGAACACCGGGGAGCTGTTTTTT. Translated: CASSSWTSGGLPNTGELFF.

The chain uses TRBV6-6 and TRBJ1-2; D gene ambiguous. The CDR3 runs 15 residues. The V end lost 0 bases, the J end lost 10 bases, and 18 bases lay between the germline ends. CDR1 is MNHNY, CDR2 SVGAGI, per germline (reference sequence). DNA for the CDR3: TGTGCCAGCAGTTACTCACGGACTGCCAACGTGGACTACACCTTC. Its translation: CASSYSRTANVDYTF.

The gene calls are TRBV25-1 and TRBJ1-5; 8 bases are a match to TRBD1. The V and J ends lost 6 bases and 2 bases, in that order; junction bases with no gene match: 3. This CDR3 has 14 amino acids. CDR1 is MGHDK, CDR2 SYGVNS, per germline. CDR3 sequence reads: CASSLGQGNQPQHF. In nucleotides, the CDR3 is TGTGCCAGCAGCCTGGGACAGGGCAATCAGCCCCAGCATTTT.

The chain recombines TRBV2 with TRBJ2-7, with no clear D. This CDR3 is built from 15 residues. V lost 0 bases and J lost 7, with 16 bases in between. Germline assignment: CDR1 SNHLY and CDR2 FYNNEI. CDR3 nucleotide sequence: TGTGCCAGCAGTGAAGCGTACGGTAGAGGCGGAGAGCAGTACTTC. Protein: CASSEAYGRGGEQYF.

The chain is built from TRBV11-2 and TRBJ2-7; TRBD2 agrees at 9 bases. In germline, CDR1 is SGHAT, CDR2 FQNNGV. The CDR3 covers 14 residues. V was pared by 7 bases and J by 4 bases, with 8 bases of the junction left unmatched. CDR3: CASTLGGGAYEQYF. The CDR3 nucleotides are TGTGCCAGCACCCTGGGCGGGGGGGCTTACGAGCAGTACTTC.

This clone was observed once. The genes are TRBV9 and TRBJ1-2; D gene ambiguous. The CDR3 loop spans 13 amino acids. Germline CDR1 and CDR2: SGDLS and YYNGEE. Trimming took off 6 bases at V and 0 bases at J, with 9 bases between the two ends. Here the CDR3 DNA reads TGTGCCAGCAAATTCGAGACTAACTATGGCTACACCTTC. Amino acids: CASKFETNYGYTF.